One and the same sample provided the 7 T cell receptor beta chains below, sequenced in a study of vaccination effects on CD4 cells after COVID-19. Following 10 days of culture, CD4+ T cells were isolated. Antigens of these TCRs are unknown. Repertoires were generated with immunoSEQ multiplex PCR, while TCRdb's copy carries only in-frame clones and drops some. The data hold around 60,000 clones, with 70% to 80% observed a single time. The input for sequencing was CD4+ T cells from PBMCs cultured without peptide, taken before COVID-19 vaccination. The receptors shown here come from a human donor who received a COVID-19 vaccine.

The V gene is TRBV9, the J gene TRBJ2-2, with no clear D. V was cut by 6 bases and J by 3 bases, with 9 bases left in between. The CDR3 length is 13 residues. CDR1 is SGDLS, CDR2 YYNGEE, per germline. CDR3 region: CASTPTYTGELFF. The CDR3 nucleotides are TGTGCCAGCACTCCAACCTACACCGGGGAGCTGTTTTTT. The whole variable domain, remainder taken from reference TRBV9 and TRBJ2-2, is DSGVTQTPKHLITATGQRVTLRCSPRSGDLSVYWYQQSLDQGLQFLIQYYNGEERAKGNILERFSAQQFPDLHSELNLSSLELGDSALYFCASTPTYTGELFFGEGSRLTVL.

Here the CDR3 DNA reads TGTGCCAGCAGTTACTCTAACAATGAGCAGTTCTTC. Amino acids: CASSYSNNEQFF. The chain uses TRBV6-5 and TRBJ2-1, with no clear D. Germline CDR1 is MNHEY and CDR2 is SVGAGI. The CDR3 totals 12 residues. Deletions cut 0 bases from V and 5 bases from J, with 2 bases between.

This chain joins TRBV5-1 and TRBJ2-1, with 11 bases fitting TRBD2. J gave up 0 bases and V 3 bases, and 2 bases lay outside the gene matches. Germline V gene sequence: CDR1 SGHRS, CDR2 YFSETQ. CDR3 length: 16 residues. The CDR3 DNA sequence: TGCGCCAGCAGCTCGGGACTAGCGGTCTCCTACAATGAGCAGTTCTTC. Its protein is CASSSGLAVSYNEQFF.

The chain is built from TRBV19 and TRBJ1-4, with 7 nucleotides matching TRBD1. This CDR3 is 16 amino acids long. With V trimmed by 7 bases and J by 3 bases, 11 bases remained unmatched. In germline, CDR1 is LNHDA, CDR2 SQIVND (reference sequence). The CDR3: CASTARTRGANEKLFF. In DNA form, the CDR3 reads TGTGCCAGTACCGCTCGTACCAGGGGGGCTAATGAAAAACTGTTTTTT.

This clone was observed a few times. The genes are TRBV5-1 and TRBJ2-1; D possibly corresponds to TRBD1 (6 bases). Germline CDR1 is SGHRS and CDR2 is YFSETQ. The CDR3 extends over 14 amino acids. Trimming removed 2 bases at V and 4 bases at J, with 10 bases between. The chain's CDR3 is CASSFTGLYNEQFF. CDR3 DNA: TGCGCCAGCAGCTTTACAGGGCTATACAATGAGCAGTTCTTC. Full variable domain (rest looked up from reference TRBV5-1 and TRBJ2-1): KAGVTQTPRYLIKTRGQQVTLSCSPISGHRSVSWYQQTPGQGLQFLFEYFSETQRNKGNFPGRFSGRQFSNSRSEMNVSTLELGDSALYLCASSFTGLYNEQFFGPGTRLTVL.

The V call is TRBV6-6, the J call TRBJ1-5, with 7 positions matching TRBD1. In germline, CDR1 is MNHNY, CDR2 SVGAGI (reference sequence). The ends lost 8 bases at V and 6 bases at J; junction bases unmatched: 10. The CDR3 sequence is 14 residues long. CDR3 nucleotides: TGTGCCAGCCCCCAGTCAGACAGGGCTCAGCCCCAGCATTTT. Amino acids: CASPQSDRAQPQHF.

This clone was seen just once. The chain is built from TRBV2 and TRBJ1-3; 8 bases map to TRBD1. The germline V gene has CDR1 SNHLY and CDR2 FYNNEI. The CDR3 has 15 residues. The V segment lost 10 bases and the J segment 4 bases; nucleotides outside the gene matches: 12. CDR3 bases: TGTGCCAACTCGATGGACAGGGCGTCAGGAAACACCATATATTTT. Translation gives CANSMDRASGNTIYF.